The clone carrying this TCR beta chain was seen ten or more times. The entry originates in a study of blood T cell repertoires in COVID-19. Study as a whole: T cells, B-cell-depleted T cells, or PBMCs supplied cDNA or gDNA.

Authors' analysis steps: Reference gene primer amplification yielded estimated nucleated cell counts. Assay: immunoSEQ multiplex PCR; the TCRdb copy retains only in-frame clones and omits some. That table furnishes V, J and clone size, whereas the DNA furnished D and trimming. Among around 160,000 clones listed, more than 70% were seen once. V lost 5 bases, J lost 4 bases, and 11 bases lay in between. CDR1 KGHDR and CDR2 SFDVKD come from the germline V gene. The CDR3 has 13 amino acids. The V and J genes are TRBV24-1 and TRBJ2-7; unclear D gene. The sequencing input was peripheral blood. The receptor was derived from a man aged 60 to 75 with active or convalescent COVID-19. CDR3 region: CATSGGRLYEQYF. The CDR3 region has the DNA TGTGCCACCAGTGGAGGTAGGCTATACGAGCAGTACTTC.